Sequencing of this T cell receptor (beta chain) was carried out in a study of blood T cells in healthy people across ages. Findings and limits, study-wide: Roughly linear age-related decline in beta diversity appeared, significant by age about 40. A strong correlation was seen between TCR beta diversity and naive T cell percentage. PBMC samples, being unsorted, prevented any conclusive comparison of naive and antigen-experienced cells.

The second PCR ran roughly 7 to 11 cycles with a sample-barcoded 5' primer and J-beta primers. TCRdb re-analysed the 5' RACE reads in MiXCR, keeping a single row per CDR3 protein. The sample lists about 1.5 million distinct CDR3 sequences, 42% seen once, with just over 4% in the top ten. Peripheral blood was drawn, around 9.5 milliliters per donor. Of note for this clonotype: The antigen is unknown.

Sequenced material: blood. This clonotype was obtained from a woman between 18 and 30 years old in good health.

As DNA, the CDR3 is TGCGCCAGCAGCTTGCCTTCGAGCGGGAGTTCCTACAATGAGCAGTTCTTC. It is translated as CASSLPSSGSSYNEQFF. This chain links TRBV5-1 with TRBJ2-1, with 8 bases identical to TRBD2. The CDR3 is made up of 17 amino acids. V dropped 1 base and J dropped 1; count of bases not matched to a gene: 7. Looked up from germline, CDR1 is SGHRS and CDR2 is YFSETQ.